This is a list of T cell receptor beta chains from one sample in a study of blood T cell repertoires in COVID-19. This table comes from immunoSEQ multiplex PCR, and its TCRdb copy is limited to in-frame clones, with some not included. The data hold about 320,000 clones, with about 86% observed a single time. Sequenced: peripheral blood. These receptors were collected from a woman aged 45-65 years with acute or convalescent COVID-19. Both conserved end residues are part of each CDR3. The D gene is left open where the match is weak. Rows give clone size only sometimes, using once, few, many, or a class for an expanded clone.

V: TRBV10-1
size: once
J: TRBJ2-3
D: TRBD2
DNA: TGCGCCAGCAGTGAGGCGGGGGGGTCAGGGGATACGCAGTATTTT
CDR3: CASSEAGGSGDTQYF

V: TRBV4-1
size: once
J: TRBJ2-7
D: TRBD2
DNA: TGCGCCAGCAGCAGTGGACTAGCGGGAGGTGGGGTCTCCTACGAGCAGTACTTC
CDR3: CASSSGLAGGGVSYEQYF

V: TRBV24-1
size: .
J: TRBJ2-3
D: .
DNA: TGTGCCACCAGCAGTACAGATACGCAGTATTTT
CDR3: CATSSTDTQYF

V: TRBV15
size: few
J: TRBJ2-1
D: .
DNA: TGTGCCACCAGCAGAGATGCAACATACAATGAGCAGTTCTTC
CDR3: CATSRDATYNEQFF

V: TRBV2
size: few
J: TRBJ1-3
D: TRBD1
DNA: TGTGCCAGCAGTGTAGGACAGGATGCAGGAAACACCATATATTTT
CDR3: CASSVGQDAGNTIYF

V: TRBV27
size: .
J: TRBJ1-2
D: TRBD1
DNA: TGTGCCAGCAGGTCCCTTGGACAGGCTAACTATGGCTACACCTTC
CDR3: CASRSLGQANYGYTF

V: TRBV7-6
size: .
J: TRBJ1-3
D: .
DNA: TGTGCCAGCAGCTTAGGCGGCTCTGGAAACACCATATATTTT
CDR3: CASSLGGSGNTIYF

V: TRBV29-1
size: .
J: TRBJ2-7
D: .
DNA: TGCAGCGTTGTAGGGGAAGGCGACGAGCAGTACTTC
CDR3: CSVVGEGDEQYF

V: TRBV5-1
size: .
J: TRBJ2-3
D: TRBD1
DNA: TGCGCCAGCAGCGGACAGGGGTCTCTAGATACGCAGTATTTT
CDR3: CASSGQGSLDTQYF

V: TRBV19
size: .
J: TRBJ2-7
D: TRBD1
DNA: TGTGCCAGTAGTAGGACAGGGGCTTACCCCTCCTACGAGCAGTACTTC
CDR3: CASSRTGAYPSYEQYF

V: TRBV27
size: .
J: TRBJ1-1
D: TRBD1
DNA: TGTGCCAGCTGGCAGGGGGGGAACACTGAAGCTTTCTTT
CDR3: CASWQGGNTEAFF

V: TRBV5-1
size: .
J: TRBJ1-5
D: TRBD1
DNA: TGCGCCAGCAGCCCAACAGGGGGCAATCAGCCCCAGCATTTT
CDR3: CASSPTGGNQPQHF

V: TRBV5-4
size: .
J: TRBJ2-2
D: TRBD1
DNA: TGTGCCAGCAGCTTGGGGGGTGGCAGGGGGCTGAACACCGGGGAGCTGTTTTTT
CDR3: CASSLGGGRGLNTGELFF

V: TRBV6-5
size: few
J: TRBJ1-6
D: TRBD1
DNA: TGTGCCACTCTTACCTCAGGGGGTAATTCACCCCTCCACTTT
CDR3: CATLTSGGNSPLHF

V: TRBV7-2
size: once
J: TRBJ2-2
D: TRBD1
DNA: TGTGCCAGCAGCCGTCGGACAGGGAGTAGCTTAGACACCGGGGAGCTGTTTTTT
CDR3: CASSRRTGSSLDTGELFF

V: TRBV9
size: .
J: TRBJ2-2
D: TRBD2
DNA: TGTGCCAGCAGCGTATACCTAGCGGGAGGGCCTGAAGGCGGGGAGCTGTTTTTT
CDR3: CASSVYLAGGPEGGELFF

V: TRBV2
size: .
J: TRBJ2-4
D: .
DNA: TGTGCCAGTCTGGCGGGCATTCAGTACTTC
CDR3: CASLAGIQYF

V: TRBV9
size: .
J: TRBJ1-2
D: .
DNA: TGTGCCAGCAGCGTAGAAGGGAGGGCTAACTATGGCTACACCTTC
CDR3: CASSVEGRANYGYTF

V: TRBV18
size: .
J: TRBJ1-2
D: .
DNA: TGTGCCAGCTCACGGCAGGGCAGCTATGGCTACACCTTC
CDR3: CASSRQGSYGYTF

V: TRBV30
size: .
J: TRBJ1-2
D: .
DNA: TGTGCCGGGGACACCCCCGTCTATGGCTACACCTTC
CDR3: CAGDTPVYGYTF

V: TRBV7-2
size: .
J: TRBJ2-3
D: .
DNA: TGTGCCAGCAGCTTAGGGGGCTCAGATACGCAGTATTTT
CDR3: CASSLGGSDTQYF

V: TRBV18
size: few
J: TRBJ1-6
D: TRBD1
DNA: TGTGCCAGCTCGCAGGGGGCTGATTCACCCCTCCACTTT
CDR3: CASSQGADSPLHF

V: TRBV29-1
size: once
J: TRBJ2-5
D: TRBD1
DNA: TGCAGCGTTGAAGGACAGGGGCAAGAGACCCAGTACTTC
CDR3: CSVEGQGQETQYF

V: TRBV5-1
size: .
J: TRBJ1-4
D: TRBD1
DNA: TGCGCCAGCAGCCCCGGGACAGTTAATGAAAAACTGTTTTTT
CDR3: CASSPGTVNEKLFF

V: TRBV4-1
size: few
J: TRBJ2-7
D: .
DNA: TGCGCCAGCAGCCAAGCCGTCGACGGAGGAGCCTACGAGCAGTACTTC
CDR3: CASSQAVDGGAYEQYF

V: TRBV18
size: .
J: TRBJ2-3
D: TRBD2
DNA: TGTGCCAGCTCACCACCGGGACTAGCGACAGATACGCAGTATTTT
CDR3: CASSPPGLATDTQYF

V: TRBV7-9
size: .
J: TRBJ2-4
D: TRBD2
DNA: TGTGCCAGCAGTTATGGGGGGGACATTCAGTACTTC
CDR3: CASSYGGDIQYF

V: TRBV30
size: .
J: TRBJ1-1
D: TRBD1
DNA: TGTGCCTGGGAGGGACAGATGAACACTGAAGCTTTCTTT
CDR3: CAWEGQMNTEAFF

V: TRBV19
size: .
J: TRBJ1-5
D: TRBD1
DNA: TGTGCCAGTGACAGGGGGCTACAACAGCCCCAGCATTTT
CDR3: CASDRGLQQPQHF

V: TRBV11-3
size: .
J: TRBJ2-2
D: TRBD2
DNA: TGTGCCAGCAGCTCGGTGGGGGGGACGGCCGGGGAGCTGTTTTTT
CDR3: CASSSVGGTAGELFF

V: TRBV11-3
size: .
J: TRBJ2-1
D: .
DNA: TGTGCCAGCAGCCCGTCACTAGTAACGAATGAGCAGTTCTTC
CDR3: CASSPSLVTNEQFF

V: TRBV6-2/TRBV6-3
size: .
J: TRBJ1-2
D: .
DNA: TGTGCCAGCAGTTCCTACGACAGAGAGGGCTACACCTTC
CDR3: CASSSYDREGYTF

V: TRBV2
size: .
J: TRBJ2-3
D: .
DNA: TGTGCCAGCCATACTACAGATACGCAGTATTTT
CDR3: CASHTTDTQYF

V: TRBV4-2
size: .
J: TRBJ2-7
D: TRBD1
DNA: TGTGCCAGCAGCCCTAGAGGGGACAGGGGGCAATACGAGCAGTACTTC
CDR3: CASSPRGDRGQYEQYF

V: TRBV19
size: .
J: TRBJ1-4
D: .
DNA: TGTGCCAGTAGTAAGCAGGCTGCAACTAATGAAAAACTGTTTTTT
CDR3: CASSKQAATNEKLFF

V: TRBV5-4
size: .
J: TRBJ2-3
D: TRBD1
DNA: TGTGCCAGCAGCTTTCAGACAGGGGGCACAGATACGCAGTATTTT
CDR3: CASSFQTGGTDTQYF

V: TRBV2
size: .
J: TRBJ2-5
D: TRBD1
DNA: TGTGCCAGCAGTGATCGACAGGGATGGCAAGAGACCCAGTACTTC
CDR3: CASSDRQGWQETQYF

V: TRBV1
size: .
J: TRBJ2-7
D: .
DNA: TGCACCAGCAGCCAGGACAGGGACTCCTACGAGCAGTACTTC
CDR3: CTSSQDRDSYEQYF

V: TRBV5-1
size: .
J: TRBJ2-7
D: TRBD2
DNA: TGCGCCAGCAGCCCAGGACTAGCGGACTACGAGCAGTACTTC
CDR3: CASSPGLADYEQYF

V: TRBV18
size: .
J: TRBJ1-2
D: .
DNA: TGTGCCAGCTCTCCCGGGGGGGCGAACTATGGCTACACCTTC
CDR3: CASSPGGANYGYTF

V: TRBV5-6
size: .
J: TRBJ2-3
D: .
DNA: TGTGCCAGCAGCCCACCTAAGGGGGGGGCCGCGGATACGCAGTATTTT
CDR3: CASSPPKGGAADTQYF

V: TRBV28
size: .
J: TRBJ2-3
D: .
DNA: TGTGCCAGCAGTCCCTGGACTATCCCTAGCACAGATACGCAGTATTTT
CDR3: CASSPWTIPSTDTQYF

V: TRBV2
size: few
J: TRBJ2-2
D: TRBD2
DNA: TGTGCCAGCGGCGGGACTAGCGGGACCGGGGAGCTGTTTTTT
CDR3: CASGGTSGTGELFF

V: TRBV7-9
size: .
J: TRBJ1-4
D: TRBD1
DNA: TGTGCCAGCAGCCTACAGGGGCGAAATGAAAAACTGTTTTTT
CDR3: CASSLQGRNEKLFF

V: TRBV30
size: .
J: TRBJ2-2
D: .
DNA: TGTGCCTGGAGCGTTTTTGGGCGGGGTGACACCGGGGAGCTGTTTTTT
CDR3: CAWSVFGRGDTGELFF

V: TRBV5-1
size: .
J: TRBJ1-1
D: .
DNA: TGCGCCAGCAGCGGGCAGACAGGTGAGAACACTGAAGCTTTCTTT
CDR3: CASSGQTGENTEAFF

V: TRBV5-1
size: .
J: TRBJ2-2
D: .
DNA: TGCGCCAGCAGCCAACAGCCAAACACCGGGGAGCTGTTTTTT
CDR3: CASSQQPNTGELFF

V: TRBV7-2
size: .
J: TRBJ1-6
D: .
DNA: TGTGCCAGCAGCTTAGGAGCCCCGGGAAGAGGATCACCCCTCCACTTT
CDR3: CASSLGAPGRGSPLHF

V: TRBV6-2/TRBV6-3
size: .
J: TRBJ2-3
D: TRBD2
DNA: TGTGCCAGCAGTTTAACTAGCGGGGGGGCGGGCACAGATACGCAGTATTTT
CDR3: CASSLTSGGAGTDTQYF

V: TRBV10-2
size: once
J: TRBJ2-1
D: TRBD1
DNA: TGCGCCAGCAGTGAACCGGGACAGGGAGGGGAGCAGTTCTTC
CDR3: CASSEPGQGGEQFF

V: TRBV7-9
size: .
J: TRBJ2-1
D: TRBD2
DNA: TGTGCCATTCTTCCCGGGGGGGATGAGCAGTTCTTC
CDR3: CAILPGGDEQFF

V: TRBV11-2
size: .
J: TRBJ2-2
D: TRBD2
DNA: TGTGCCAGCAGCTCCAGCGGGGGTGGCGGGGAGCTGTTTTTT
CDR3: CASSSSGGGGELFF